These T cell receptor beta chains were read from a single sample in a study of T cells in localized non-small cell lung cancer. The assay was immunoSEQ multiplex PCR, and TCRdb's table has in-frame clones only and misses some. The profile shows about 35,000 clones, roughly 90% of them singletons. The sample here was peripheral blood, taken before any cancer treatment. These receptors were taken from a man between 40 and 70 years old with stage I lung adenocarcinoma. The CDR3 runs from the conserved cysteine through the conserved F or W. D genes are given only for firm matches. Some rows have no size entry. The others give once, few or many, or a class for an expanded clone.

>TRBJ1-1|-|-|TRBV11-2
CASSLVAGQTEAFF
TGTGCCAGCAGCTTAGTTGCGGGACAAACTGAAGCTTTCTTT
>TRBJ1-4|-|few|TRBV2
CASRSGAGGVFF
TGTGCCAGCAGATCCGGGGCTGGAGGGGTGTTTTTT
>TRBJ1-3|-|-|TRBV6-4
CASSESGDGNTIYF
TGTGCCAGCAGTGAGTCGGGAGATGGAAACACCATATATTTT
>TRBJ2-7|TRBD2|-|TRBV15
CATSREASGGYSSYEQYF
TGTGCCACCAGCAGAGAGGCTAGCGGGGGGTACAGCTCCTACGAGCAGTACTTC
>TRBJ2-5|-|-|TRBV6-5
CASKSGIETQYF
TGTGCCAGCAAGTCGGGGATAGAGACCCAGTACTTC
>TRBJ2-7|-|-|TRBV19
CASSKRAPFDGLGYEQYF
TGTGCCAGTAGTAAAAGGGCCCCATTCGATGGGTTGGGCTACGAGCAGTACTTC
>TRBJ1-3|TRBD1|-|TRBV19
CASIEDRGAWNTIYF
TGTGCCAGTATAGAGGACAGGGGTGCTTGGAACACCATATATTTT
>TRBJ1-1|TRBD1|once|TRBV7-8
CASSSWDSSNTEAFF
TGTGCCAGCAGCTCCTGGGACAGTTCCAACACTGAAGCTTTCTTT
>TRBJ1-5|-|-|TRBV23-1
CASSRRANQPQHF
TGCGCCAGCAGTCGAAGGGCCAATCAGCCCCAGCATTTT
>TRBJ2-7|-|-|TRBV29-1
CSATGNTYEQYF
TGCAGCGCCACAGGGAACACCTACGAGCAGTACTTC
>TRBJ1-6|-|few|TRBV18
CASSPEAGDLPLHF
TGTGCCAGCTCACCTGAGGCAGGGGATTTACCCCTCCACTTT
>TRBJ1-6|TRBD1|-|TRBV7-3
CASSLEDRGNSPLHF
TGTGCCAGCAGCTTAGAGGACAGGGGTAATTCACCCCTCCACTTT
>TRBJ2-1|-|-|TRBV11-3
CASSLGSSYNEQFF
TGTGCCAGCAGCTTAGGGAGCTCCTACAATGAGCAGTTCTTC
>TRBJ2-7|TRBD1|-|TRBV7-2
CASRGTGGGYEQYF
TGTGCCAGCAGGGGGACAGGCGGCGGCTACGAGCAGTACTTC
>TRBJ1-2|-|-|TRBV7-9
CASSLAILNYGYTF
TGTGCCAGCAGCTTAGCAATACTGAACTATGGCTACACCTTC
>TRBJ1-2|-|-|TRBV5-1
CASRNRTGTNYGYTF
TGCGCCAGCAGGAACCGGACGGGGACTAACTATGGCTACACCTTC
>TRBJ2-7|TRBD1|once|TRBV6-5
CATLGTGGYEQYF
TGTGCCACCTTAGGTACAGGGGGCTACGAGCAGTACTTC
>TRBJ2-1|TRBD2|-|TRBV5-1
CASSLVPAGGASNEQFF
TGCGCCAGCAGCTTGGTTCCAGCGGGGGGGGCCTCGAATGAGCAGTTCTTC
>TRBJ1-6|-|-|TRBV19
CASSMRTDRYSPLHF
TGTGCCAGTAGTATGAGGACCGACCGTTACTCACCCCTCCACTTT
>TRBJ2-3|-|-|TRBV9
CASSVKGASTDTQYF
TGTGCCAGCAGCGTAAAGGGAGCCAGCACAGATACGCAGTATTTT
>TRBJ1-1|-|-|TRBV7-6
CASSLRGRTEAFF
TGTGCCAGCAGCTTACGGGGGCGCACTGAAGCTTTCTTT
>TRBJ2-5|-|-|TRBV15
CATSRDQYTAQYF
TGTGCCACCAGCAGAGATCAGTACACCGCGCAGTACTTC
>TRBJ2-4|TRBD2|-|TRBV6-5
CASRKPGLDIQYF
TGTGCCAGCAGAAAACCGGGACTAGACATTCAGTACTTC
>TRBJ1-2|-|-|TRBV27
CASSLTPNYGYTF
TGTGCCAGCAGTCTGACACCGAACTATGGCTACACCTTC
>TRBJ1-4|-|-|TRBV19
CASSPGGTGFGEKLFF
TGTGCCAGTAGCCCGGGGGGAACGGGCTTTGGGGAAAAACTGTTTTTT
>TRBJ2-5|-|once|TRBV7-3
CASRIPGKETQYF
TGTGCCAGCAGGATACCGGGGAAGGAGACCCAGTACTTC
>TRBJ2-4|-|-|TRBV7-2
CASSLRTGGRGTAIQYF
TGTGCCAGCAGCTTAAGAACAGGCGGGCGTGGGACGGCCATTCAGTACTTC
>TRBJ1-1|TRBD1|-|TRBV5-1
CASSVQGLGTFF
TGCGCCAGCAGCGTACAGGGGTTGGGGACTTTCTTT
>TRBJ2-5|TRBD1|-|TRBV11-2
CASSLDSRGLGETQYF
TGTGCCAGCAGCTTAGATTCCAGGGGGCTTGGAGAGACCCAGTACTTC
>TRBJ1-4|-|-|TRBV5-1
CASSLGDTKKLFF
TGCGCCAGCAGCTTGGGGGACACCAAAAAACTGTTTTTT
>TRBJ2-7|-|-|TRBV29-1
CSVTSGSYEQYF
TGCAGCGTTACGAGCGGGTCCTACGAGCAGTACTTC
>TRBJ2-2|-|-|TRBV11-3
CASSLSREAGELFF
TGTGCCAGCAGCTTATCGAGAGAGGCCGGGGAGCTGTTTTTT
>TRBJ1-4|TRBD1|-|TRBV5-1
CASSPGTGAEKLFF
TGCGCCAGCAGCCCCGGGACAGGGGCTGAAAAACTGTTTTTT
>TRBJ2-7|TRBD1|-|TRBV7-6
CASSLRRLAGGYEQYF
TGTGCCAGCAGCTTAAGGCGGTTGGCAGGGGGCTACGAGCAGTACTTC
>TRBJ1-1|TRBD1|once|TRBV10-3
CAIRQGDTEAFF
TGTGCCATCAGGCAGGGGGACACTGAAGCTTTCTTT
>TRBJ1-1|-|-|TRBV2
CASSPVVGTEAFF
TGTGCCAGCAGCCCTGTTGTCGGTACTGAAGCTTTCTTT
>TRBJ2-7|TRBD2|-|TRBV10-2
CASSDIQRGTYEQYF
TGCGCCAGCAGTGATATCCAGCGGGGTACCTACGAGCAGTACTTC
>TRBJ2-5|TRBD2|-|TRBV2
CASSELLAGETQYF
TGTGCCAGCAGTGAGTTGTTAGCGGGGGAGACCCAGTACTTC
>TRBJ2-2|TRBD2|-|TRBV9
CASSVTLLAENTGELFF
TGTGCCAGCAGCGTAACATTACTAGCGGAGAACACCGGGGAGCTGTTTTTT
>TRBJ2-3|TRBD1|-|TRBV4-1
CASSQEGTGAYTDTQYF
TGCGCCAGCAGCCAAGAAGGGACAGGGGCGTACACAGATACGCAGTATTTT
>TRBJ1-5|TRBD1|-|TRBV18
CASSLGGTDFYSNQPQHF
TGTGCCAGCTCTCTAGGAGGGACAGATTTTTATAGCAATCAGCCCCAGCATTTT
>TRBJ1-2|-|-|TRBV6-1
CASSTGTYGYTF
TGTGCCAGCAGTACCGGGACCTATGGCTACACCTTC
>TRBJ1-3|-|-|TRBV9
CASGPRVGSGNTIYF
TGTGCCAGCGGCCCCCGAGTGGGCTCTGGAAACACCATATATTTT
>TRBJ2-7|-|-|TRBV19
CASSIDGADSYEQYF
TGTGCCAGTAGTATAGACGGGGCGGACTCCTACGAGCAGTACTTC
>TRBJ1-1|TRBD1|-|TRBV10-1
CASSRQGLNTEAFF
TGCGCCAGCAGCAGACAGGGATTGAACACTGAAGCTTTCTTT
>TRBJ2-1|TRBD1|-|TRBV14
CASSQAVGQGANNEQFF
TGTGCCAGCAGCCAAGCGGTTGGACAGGGCGCAAACAATGAGCAGTTCTTC
>TRBJ1-1|-|-|TRBV10-2
CASSQGNTEAFF
TGCGCCAGCAGCCAGGGAAACACTGAAGCTTTCTTT
>TRBJ2-6|-|-|TRBV2
CASNTGVVSSSGANVLTF
TGTGCCAGCAATACGGGGGTAGTGAGTTCTTCTGGGGCCAACGTCCTGACTTTC
>TRBJ1-2|-|-|TRBV18
CASSPPFGGKAGYTF
TGTGCCAGCTCACCACCGTTTGGGGGGAAAGCTGGCTACACCTTC
>TRBJ1-1|-|medium-sized|TRBV6-1
CASSELAVTNTEAFF
TGTGCCAGCAGTGAACTGGCCGTTACGAACACTGAAGCTTTCTTT
>TRBJ2-7|TRBD1|-|TRBV9
CASSVHPGGEQYF
TGTGCCAGCAGCGTTCATCCAGGGGGCGAGCAGTACTTC
>TRBJ2-5|-|-|TRBV10-3
CAISESWEETQYF
TGTGCCATCAGTGAGTCGTGGGAAGAGACCCAGTACTTC
>TRBJ1-6|-|-|TRBV27
CASSLTTGPLYNSPLHF
TGTGCCAGCAGTTTAACTACCGGGCCACTCTATAATTCACCCCTCCACTTT
>TRBJ2-5|-|-|TRBV7-2
CASSPPMRARETQYF
TGTGCCAGCAGCCCCCCGATGAGGGCTCGGGAGACCCAGTACTTC
>TRBJ2-7|TRBD1|-|TRBV5-1
CASRLEGTGTSYEQYF
TGCGCCAGCAGGTTAGAAGGGACAGGGACCTCCTACGAGCAGTACTTC